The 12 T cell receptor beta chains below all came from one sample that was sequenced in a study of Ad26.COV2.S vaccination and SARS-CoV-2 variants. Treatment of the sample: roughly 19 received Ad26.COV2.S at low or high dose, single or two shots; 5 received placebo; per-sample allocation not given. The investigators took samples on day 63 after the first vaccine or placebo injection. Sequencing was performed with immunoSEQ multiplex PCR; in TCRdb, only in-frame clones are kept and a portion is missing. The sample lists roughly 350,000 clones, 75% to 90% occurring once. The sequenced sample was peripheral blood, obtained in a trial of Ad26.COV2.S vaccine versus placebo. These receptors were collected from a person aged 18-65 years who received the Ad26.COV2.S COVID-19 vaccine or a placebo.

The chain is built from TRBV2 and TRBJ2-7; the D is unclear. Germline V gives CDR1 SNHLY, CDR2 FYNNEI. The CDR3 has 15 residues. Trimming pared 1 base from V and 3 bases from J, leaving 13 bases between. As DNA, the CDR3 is TGTGCCAGCAGTGAAGAACGTATATTGAACTACGAGCAGTACTTC. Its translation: CASSEERILNYEQYF.

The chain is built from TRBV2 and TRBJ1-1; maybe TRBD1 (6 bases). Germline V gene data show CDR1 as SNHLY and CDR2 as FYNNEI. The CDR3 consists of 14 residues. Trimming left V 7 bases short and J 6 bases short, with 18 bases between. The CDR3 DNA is TGTGCCAGCATCTACAGGGTGAGGGAATCTGAAGCTTTCTTT. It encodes CASIYRVRESEAFF.

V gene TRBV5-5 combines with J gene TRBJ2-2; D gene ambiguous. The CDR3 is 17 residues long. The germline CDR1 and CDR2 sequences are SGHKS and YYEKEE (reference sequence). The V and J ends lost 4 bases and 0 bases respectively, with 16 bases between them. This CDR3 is CASSNIPVISNTGELFF. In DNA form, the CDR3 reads TGTGCCAGCAGCAACATCCCGGTCATTTCGAACACCGGGGAGCTGTTTTTT. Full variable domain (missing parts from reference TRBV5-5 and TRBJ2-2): DAGVTQSPTHLIKTRGQQVTLRCSPISGHKSVSWYQQVLGQGPQFIFQYYEKEERGRGNFPDRFSARQFPNYSSELNVNALLLGDSALYLCASSNIPVISNTGELFFGEGSRLTVL.

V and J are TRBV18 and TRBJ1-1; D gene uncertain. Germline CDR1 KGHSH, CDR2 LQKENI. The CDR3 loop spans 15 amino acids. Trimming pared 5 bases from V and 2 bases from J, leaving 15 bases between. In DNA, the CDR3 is TGTGCCAGCTCAACCCAACAACCCGCTAACACTGAAGCTTTCTTT. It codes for CASSTQQPANTEAFF.

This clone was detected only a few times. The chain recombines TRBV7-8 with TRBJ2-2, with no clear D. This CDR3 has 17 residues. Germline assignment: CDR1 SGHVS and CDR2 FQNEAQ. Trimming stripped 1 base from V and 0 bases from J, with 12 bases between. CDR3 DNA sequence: TGTGCCAGCAGCTTAGAAGGACGGACGTCGAACACCGGGGAGCTGTTTTTT. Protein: CASSLEGRTSNTGELFF.

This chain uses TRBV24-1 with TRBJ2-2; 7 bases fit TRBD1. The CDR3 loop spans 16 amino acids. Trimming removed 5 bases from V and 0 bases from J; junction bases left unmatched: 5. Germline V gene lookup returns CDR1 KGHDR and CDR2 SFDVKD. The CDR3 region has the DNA TGTGCCACCAGTGTTGAAACAGGGGCGAACACCGGGGAGCTGTTTTTT. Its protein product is CATSVETGANTGELFF.

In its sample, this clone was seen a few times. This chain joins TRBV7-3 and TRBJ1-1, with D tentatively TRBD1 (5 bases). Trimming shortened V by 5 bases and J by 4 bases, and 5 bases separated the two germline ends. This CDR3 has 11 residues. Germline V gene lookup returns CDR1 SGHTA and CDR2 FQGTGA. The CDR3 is CASSTGTEAFF. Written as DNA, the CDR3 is TGTGCCAGCAGCACAGGCACTGAAGCTTTCTTT. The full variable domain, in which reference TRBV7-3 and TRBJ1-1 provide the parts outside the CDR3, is GAGVSQTPSNKVTEKGKYVELRCDPISGHTALYWYRQSLGQGPEFLIYFQGTGAADDSGLPNDRFFAVRPEGSVSTLKIQRTERGDSAVYLCASSTGTEAFFGQGTRLTVV.

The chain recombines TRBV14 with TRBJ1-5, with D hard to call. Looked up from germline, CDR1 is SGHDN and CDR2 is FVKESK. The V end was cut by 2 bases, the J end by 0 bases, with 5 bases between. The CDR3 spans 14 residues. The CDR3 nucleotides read TGTGCCAGCAGCCAAAGTAATAGCAATCAGCCCCAGCATTTT. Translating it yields CASSQSNSNQPQHF.

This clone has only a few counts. The CDR3 spells CASSGVAGRLRAYEQYF. In nucleotides, the CDR3 is TGTGCCAGCAGCGGGGTTGCGGGCCGCCTTAGGGCCTACGAGCAGTACTTC. J is TRBJ2-7 and V is TRBV5-6; possible D gene TRBD2, 5 bases. V lost 4 bases and J lost 2, with 22 bases in between. This CDR3 has 17 amino acids. The germline gives CDR1 SGHDT, CDR2 YYEEEE.

This CDR3 reads CASTSHDRDTQYF. CDR3 bases: TGTGCCAGCACTTCCCACGACAGGGATACGCAGTATTTT. The chain is built from TRBV6-5 and TRBJ2-3; maybe TRBD1 (6 bases). CDR1 is MNHEY, CDR2 SVGAGI, per germline. V lost 7 bases, J lost 6 bases, and 14 bases lay in between. The CDR3 is made up of 13 amino acids.

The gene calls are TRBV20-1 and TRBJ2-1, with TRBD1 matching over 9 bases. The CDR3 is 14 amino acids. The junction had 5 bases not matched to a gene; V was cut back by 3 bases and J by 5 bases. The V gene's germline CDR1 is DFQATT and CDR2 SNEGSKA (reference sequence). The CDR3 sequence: CSASPGQGNNEQFF. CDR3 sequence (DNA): TGCAGTGCTAGTCCGGGACAGGGAAACAATGAGCAGTTCTTC.

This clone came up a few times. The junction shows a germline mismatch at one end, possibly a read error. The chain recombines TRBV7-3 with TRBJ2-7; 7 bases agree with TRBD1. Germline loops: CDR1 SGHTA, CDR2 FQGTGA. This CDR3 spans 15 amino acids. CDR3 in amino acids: CASSYRGRPSDEQYF. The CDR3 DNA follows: TGTGCCAGCAGCTACAGGGGCAGGCCCTCCGACGAGCAGTACTTC.